These 20 T cell receptor beta chains were all obtained from the same sample, sequenced in a study of cytomegalovirus exposure and HLA in healthy donors. A multiplex PCR was run with 60 Vbeta primers and 13 Jbeta primers. The data were produced by immunoSEQ multiplex PCR, yet TCRdb's version contains in-frame clones alone and is incomplete. The sample lists 150,000 to 200,000 clones, around 76% occurring once. Source material: PBMCs. The source is a man aged 40-49 years in good health and CMV-seropositive.

This clone was seen a few times. This sequence joins TRBV7-8 and TRBJ1-1, with no clear D. This CDR3 comprises 12 residues. V lost 3 bases and J 4 bases, leaving 6 bases between the germline ends. Germline lookup yields CDR1 SGHVS and CDR2 FQNEAQ. The CDR3 here is CASSFSGTEAFF. The DNA for the CDR3 is TGTGCCAGCAGCTTCTCGGGCACTGAAGCTTTCTTT.

The chain joins TRBV30 to TRBJ2-6; D is uncertain. The CDR3 runs 13 residues. V shed 2 bases and J shed 1 base, with 3 bases lying between them. Germline-derived CDR1 and CDR2 are GTSNPN and SVGIG (reference sequence). The CDR3 DNA sequence: TGTGCCTGGAGTCCTTCTGGGGCCAACGTCCTGACTTTC. Amino acids: CAWSPSGANVLTF.

This chain uses TRBV4-1 with TRBJ1-2; no firm D call. The germline V and J ends were trimmed by 0 bases and 2 bases, with 7 bases remaining between them. The CDR3 is 14 amino acids. Per the germline V gene, CDR1 is MGHRA and CDR2 is YSYEKL. CDR3 residues: CASSQDEGNYGYTF. The CDR3 DNA follows: TGCGCCAGCAGCCAAGATGAGGGAAACTATGGCTACACCTTC.

This clone was seen once. This chain uses TRBV15 with TRBJ2-5; 11 nucleotides agree with TRBD2. CDR1 is LNHNV and CDR2 is YYDKDF in the germline V gene (reference sequence). This CDR3 spans 16 amino acids. V gave up 3 bases and J gave up 3 bases; unmatched junction bases: 6. CDR3 sequence (DNA): TGTGCCACCAGCAGGGTCCTGACTAGCGGGGAAGAGACCCAGTACTTC. Amino acid sequence: CATSRVLTSGEETQYF.

This clone has more than one count but fewer than ten. V is TRBV29-1 and J is TRBJ2-5; perhaps TRBD2 as D (6 bases). Germline V gene sequence: CDR1 SQVTM, CDR2 ANQGSEA. The CDR3 has 11 amino acids. V lost 7 bases to trimming and J lost 11 bases, with 17 bases between them. CDR3 coding DNA: TGCAGCGGCACTTGGGGGGAAGAGCAGTACTTC. It encodes CSGTWGEEQYF.

The table lists this clone with a count of one. This chain uses TRBV5-4 with TRBJ2-2; 7 bases map to TRBD1. Germline CDR1 reads SGHNT; CDR2 reads YYREEE (reference sequence). The length of the CDR3 is 14 residues. The trim removed 4 bases at V and 6 bases at J, leaving 6 bases unmatched. CDR3 DNA sequence: TGTGCCAGCAGCCCACAGGGGAAGGCCGGGGAGCTGTTTTTT. This encodes CASSPQGKAGELFF.

This chain connects TRBV6-1 to TRBJ2-7; 8 positions match TRBD1. Germline assignment: CDR1 MNHNS and CDR2 SASEGT. This CDR3 contains 14 residues. Unmatched junction bases numbered 6, after V lost 8 bases and J lost 0 bases. In DNA, the CDR3 is TGTGCCAGCGGGACAGGTCAACCCTCCTACGAGCAGTACTTC. It translates to CASGTGQPSYEQYF.

This clone has only one observation. The rearrangement uses TRBV6-1 and TRBJ2-7; D gene unclear. Trimming removed 1 base from V and 7 bases from J, with 14 bases in between. This CDR3 is built from 14 residues. CDR1 MNHNS and CDR2 SASEGT come from the germline V gene. The CDR3 loop is CASSEVAGSFEQYF. The CDR3, as DNA: TGTGCCAGCAGTGAAGTCGCAGGCTCCTTTGAGCAGTACTTC.

V usage is TRBV6-5 and J usage is TRBJ2-3; 9 nucleotides agree with TRBD1. The CDR3 totals 15 residues. Trimming at V came to 2 bases and at J to 6 bases, leaving 6 bases not matched to a gene. Per germline, CDR1 MNHEY and CDR2 SVGAGI. The CDR3 sequence is CASSYQRDRVDTQYF. CDR3 in DNA: TGTGCCAGCAGTTACCAACGGGACAGGGTTGATACGCAGTATTTT.

The chain carries TRBV18 and TRBJ1-3, with 7 bases that match TRBD1. The CDR3 has 15 amino acids. Losses at the gene ends were 3 bases for V and 3 bases for J; bases not matched to a gene: 5. Per germline, CDR1 KGHSH and CDR2 LQKENI. DNA for the CDR3: TGTGCCAGCTCACCCCAGGGGGTTGGTGGAAACACCATATATTTT. Its protein product is CASSPQGVGGNTIYF.

The chain has TRBV5-1 and TRBJ1-1; 9 nucleotides line up with TRBD1. CDR1 and CDR2 (germline): SGHRS, YFSETQ. CDR3 length: 18 amino acids. Unmatched junction bases numbered 9, after V lost 0 bases and J lost 0 bases. The CDR3 region has the DNA TGCGCCAGCAGCTTGGGGAGAGGGACAGGGACGATGAACACTGAAGCTTTCTTT. It encodes CASSLGRGTGTMNTEAFF.

This chain joins TRBV6-5 and TRBJ1-2, with a tentative D call TRBD1 (6 bases). V was clipped by 6 bases and J by 7 bases, with 15 bases between them. This CDR3 is 13 amino acids long. Germline assignment: CDR1 MNHEY and CDR2 SVGAGI. The CDR3, as DNA: TGTGCCAGCAGGATCCGGGACAAGGTTGGCTACACCTTC. Residues: CASRIRDKVGYTF.

This chain connects TRBV6-5 to TRBJ1-1, with D perhaps TRBD1 (6 bases). V dropped 7 bases and J dropped 1 base, with 13 bases sitting between them. The germline V gene encodes CDR1 MNHEY and CDR2 SVGAGI. The CDR3 totals 14 residues. CDR3: CASKTDSKNTEAFF. The CDR3 bases are TGTGCCAGCAAAACGGACAGCAAGAACACTGAAGCTTTCTTT.

The chain is built from TRBV23-1 and TRBJ2-6; D is possibly TRBD2 (5 bases). TRBV23-1 is designated an ORF whose function remains uncertain. Trimming pared 11 bases from V and 3 bases from J, leaving 11 bases between. The length of the CDR3 is 13 residues. In nucleotides, the CDR3 is TGCGCCCTCGGGGTTCGTGGGGCCAACGTCCTGACTTTC. It specifies CALGVRGANVLTF.

In nucleotides, the CDR3 is TGCGCCAGCAGCCTCAAATGGAGCGGGACCTCCTACGAGCAGTACTTC. The encoded protein is CASSLKWSGTSYEQYF. The gene calls are TRBV4-3 and TRBJ2-7, with TRBD2 matching over 7 bases. CDR1 is LGHNA and CDR2 is YSLEER in the germline V gene. Germline trimming cut 4 bases from V and 0 bases from J; bases unmatched to any gene: 9. CDR3 length: 16 residues.

CDR3 nucleotide sequence: TGTGCCACCGGAGATAACTTACAGGGGGACCAGCCCCAGCATTTT. It translates to CATGDNLQGDQPQHF. The V call is TRBV10-3, the J call TRBJ1-5; 8 bases fit TRBD1. In germline, CDR1 is ENHRY, CDR2 SYGVKD. The J segment lost 7 bases and the V segment lost 10 bases, leaving 15 bases of the junction unmatched. This CDR3 has 15 residues.

The chain is built from TRBV6-5 and TRBJ1-1; D ambiguous. The CDR3 spans 13 residues. Germline V lookup: CDR1 MNHEY, CDR2 SVGAGI. Between the trimmed V and J ends, which lost 6 bases and 3 bases, there was a span of 11 bases. The CDR3 reads CASRDIGDTEAFF. CDR3 DNA: TGTGCCAGCAGGGATATTGGAGACACTGAAGCTTTCTTT.

Worth noting for this clone: Distinct nucleotide sequences in the sample also encode this CDR3. This chain uses TRBV2 with TRBJ2-5; TRBD1 matches 10 bases. CDR3 length: 16 residues. Germline V gene lookup returns CDR1 SNHLY and CDR2 FYNNEI. V gave up 5 bases and J gave up 0 bases; unmatched junction bases: 6. The CDR3 nucleotides read TGTGCCAGCAGTTCCGGACAGGGGGGGTACCAAGAGACCCAGTACTTC. Its translation is CASSSGQGGYQETQYF.

This clone was detected only a few times. The genes are TRBV2 and TRBJ2-1, with 8 bases that match TRBD2. Germline V gene sequence: CDR1 SNHLY, CDR2 FYNNEI. This CDR3 region has 15 residues. J lost 1 base, V lost 1 base, and 0 bases had no gene match. The CDR3 here is CASSEGGGSYNEQFF. CDR3 nucleotide sequence: TGTGCCAGCAGTGAAGGCGGGGGGTCCTACAATGAGCAGTTCTTC.

This rearrangement joins TRBV15 to TRBJ2-2, with a tentative D call TRBD2 (5 bases). The CDR3 extends over 15 amino acids. Trimming pared 4 bases from V and 6 bases from J, leaving 15 bases between. Germline values: CDR1 LNHNV, CDR2 YYDKDF (reference sequence). CDR3 DNA sequence: TGTGCCACCAGCACCGCGGGCCAGAGGGCCGGGGAGCTGTTTTTT. Its protein is CATSTAGQRAGELFF.